The rows below give T cell receptor beta chains drawn from one sample of a study of blood T cell repertoires in COVID-19. Assay used: immunoSEQ multiplex PCR; TCRdb lists only in-frame clones, some missing. This repertoire shows 110,000 or so clones, around 85% found once; its top ten account for about 13%. Material for sequencing was peripheral blood. These receptors were obtained from a human donor in a cohort sampled during active COVID-19. Each CDR3 is given with its conserved first and last residue.

TRBV6-5	TRBJ1-2	13	CASSYEGSYGYTF
TRBV19	TRBJ2-6	13	CATSGSGANVLTF
TRBV7-9	TRBJ1-1	15	CASSLVATMNTEAFF
TRBV7-2	TRBJ2-7	14	CASSLNNSPYEQYF
TRBV28	TRBJ2-3	12	CASSFPSHTQYF
TRBV24-1	TRBJ2-2	13	CATSGPGTGELFF
TRBV4-3	TRBJ2-3	17	CASSQGPGETSTDTQYF
TRBV6-5	TRBJ1-6	15	CASSSTGEGNSPLHF
TRBV5-4	TRBJ1-1	13	CASSFGPGTEAFF
TRBV7-8	TRBJ2-7	18	CASSLALEAGTDSYEQYF
TRBV9	TRBJ2-1	14	CASSDGTAYNEQFF
TRBV5-8	TRBJ2-4	17	CASSLAAGVNAKNIQYF
TRBV7-2	TRBJ2-2	13	CASSQQGHGELFF
TRBV3-1/TRBV3-2	TRBJ2-7	13	CASSQAGGYEQYF
TRBV11-3	TRBJ2-1	15	CASSYNGQAYNEQFF
TRBV12-5	TRBJ1-5	12	CASEAQAGPQHF
TRBV13	TRBJ1-2	15	CASSRRNRFFYGYTF
TRBV24-1	TRBJ1-6	13	CATSDWRGSPLHF
TRBV7-9	TRBJ1-1	17	CASSLEGHDSPNTEAFF
TRBV28	TRBJ2-4	14	CASSKNRELNIQYF
TRBV5-1	TRBJ1-1	14	CASSEGAQNTEAFF
TRBV25-1	TRBJ1-2	16	CASSDLKFAGNYGYTF
TRBV11-2	TRBJ2-2	13	CASSSQGPGELFF
TRBV5-1	TRBJ2-1	13	CASSPGLNNEQFF
TRBV19	TRBJ2-3	14	CASSPRTATDTQYF
TRBV27	TRBJ1-2	13	CASSFRGFYGYTF
TRBV4-3	TRBJ2-3	17	CASSQEFGTGFLNTQYF
TRBV6-2/TRBV6-3	TRBJ1-3	15	CASSYSKTTGNTIYF
TRBV5-1	TRBJ1-6	15	CASSLDGQSYSPLHF
TRBV2	TRBJ2-4	20	CASSSLHRTGMSVGGNIQYF
TRBV5-5	TRBJ2-1	13	CASSLGTVHEQFF
TRBV6-1	TRBJ2-1	12	CASSLRGNEQFF
TRBV3-1/TRBV3-2	TRBJ2-1	15	CASSPNSGGMNEQFF